Each of the 3 T cell receptor beta chains below was sequenced from the same sample in a study of shared clonotypes between healthy human individuals. Measured with immunoSEQ multiplex PCR; TCRdb has only the in-frame clones, and not every one. This sample has millions of clones, with approximately 95% found just once. The sequenced sample was naive CD4+ T cells from PBMCs. Subset in this sample: CD45RA+ positively selected. The receptors originated from a man aged 18 to 29 in good health. Some clones in this sample may be carry-over from other donors' samples.

V is TRBV5-1 and J is TRBJ2-3; TRBD2 is a possible D gene (5 bases). There are 14 residues in the CDR3. Germline-derived CDR1 and CDR2 are SGHRS and YFSETQ. Trimming removed 0 bases at V and 5 bases at J, with 10 bases between. The DNA of the CDR3 is TGCGCCAGCAGCTTGGGGACTCCGAGAGATACGCAGTATTTT. It translates to CASSLGTPRDTQYF.

In DNA form, the CDR3 reads TGTGCCAGTACCTTTAGCGGGGGCTCCTACAATGAGCAGTTCTTC. It encodes CASTFSGGSYNEQFF. The chain is built from TRBV19 and TRBJ2-1; 9 bases match TRBD2. This CDR3 has 15 residues. The V segment lost 7 bases and the J segment 0 bases; nucleotides outside the gene matches: 4. Germline CDR1 reads LNHDA; CDR2 reads SQIVND (reference sequence).

Here the CDR3 DNA reads TGCGCCAGCAGCCCCCGGACATCGAATACGAACACCGGGGAGCTGTTTTTT. This codes for CASSPRTSNTNTGELFF. This chain links TRBV5-1 with TRBJ2-2; possibly TRBD1 for D (5 bases). There are 17 residues in the CDR3. Trimming shortened V by 4 bases and J by 0 bases, and 16 bases separated the two germline ends. CDR1 SGHRS and CDR2 YFSETQ come from the germline V gene.